This T cell receptor beta chain was sequenced in a study of radiotherapy plus CTLA-4 blockade in lung cancer. Study outcomes and limitations: Radiotherapy with ipilimumab was followed by blood expansion of tumor-derived clones. According to reports, early shifts in blood T cell clones, alongside interferon-beta, forecast response most accurately.

Germline V gene lookup returns CDR1 MDHEN and CDR2 SYDVKM. Germline trimming cut 6 bases from V and 4 bases from J; bases unmatched to any gene: 3. The CDR3 is 13 residues long. With respect to this clone: Its antigen is unidentified.

Those patients who had chemo-refractory metastatic non-small-cell lung cancer were given focal radiation along with CTLA-4 blockade through ipilimumab. Method: immunoSEQ multiplex PCR; TCRdb's copy keeps in-frame clones and lacks some. The sample shows tens of thousands of clones, about three quarters of them seen only once. The source was peripheral blood, collected from a patient treated with radiotherapy plus ipilimumab. V is TRBV28 and J is TRBJ2-5; TRBD1 aligns across 9 bases. The origin of this receptor is a human donor with non-small cell lung cancer whose response to radiotherapy plus ipilimumab could not be evaluated. Written as DNA, the CDR3 is TGTGCCAGCAGCCCGGACAGGGGAGAGACCCAGTACTTC. It yields the protein CASSPDRGETQYF. The whole variable domain, filled in from reference TRBV28 and TRBJ2-5, reads DVKVTQSSRYLVKRTGEKVFLECVQDMDHENMFWYRQDPGLGLRLIYFSYDVKMKEKGDIPEGYSVSREKKERFSLILESASTNQTSMYLCASSPDRGETQYFGPGTRLLVL.